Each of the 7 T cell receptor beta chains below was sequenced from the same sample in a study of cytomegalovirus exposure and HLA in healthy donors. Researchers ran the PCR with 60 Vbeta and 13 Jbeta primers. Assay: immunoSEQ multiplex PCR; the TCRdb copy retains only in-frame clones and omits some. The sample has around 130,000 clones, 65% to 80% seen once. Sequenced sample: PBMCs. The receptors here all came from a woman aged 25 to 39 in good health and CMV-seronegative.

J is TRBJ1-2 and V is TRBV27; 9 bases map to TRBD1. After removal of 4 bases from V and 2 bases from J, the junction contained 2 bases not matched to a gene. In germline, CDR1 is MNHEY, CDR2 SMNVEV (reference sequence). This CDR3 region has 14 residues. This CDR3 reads CASSSTGGNYGYTF. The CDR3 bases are TGTGCCAGCAGTTCAACAGGGGGCAACTATGGCTACACCTTC.

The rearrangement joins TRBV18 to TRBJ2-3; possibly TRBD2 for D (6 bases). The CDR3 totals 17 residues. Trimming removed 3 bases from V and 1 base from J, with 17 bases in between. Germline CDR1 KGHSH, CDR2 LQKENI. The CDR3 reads CASSPTGDPTRTDTQYF. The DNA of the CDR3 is TGTGCCAGCTCACCGACGGGGGACCCGACGCGCACAGATACGCAGTATTTT. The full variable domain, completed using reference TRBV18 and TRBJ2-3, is NAGVMQNPRHLVRRRGQEARLRCSPMKGHSHVYWYRQLPEEGLKFMVYLQKENIIDESGMPKERFSAEFPKEGPSILRIQQVVRGDSAAYFCASSPTGDPTRTDTQYFGPGTRLTVL.

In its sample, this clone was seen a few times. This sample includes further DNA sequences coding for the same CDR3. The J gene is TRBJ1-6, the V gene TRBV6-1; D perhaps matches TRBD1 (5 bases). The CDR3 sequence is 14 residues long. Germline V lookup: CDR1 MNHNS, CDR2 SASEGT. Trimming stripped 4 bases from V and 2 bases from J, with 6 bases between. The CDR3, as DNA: TGTGCCAGCAGTGCAGGGCCCTATAATTCACCCCTCCACTTT. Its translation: CASSAGPYNSPLHF.

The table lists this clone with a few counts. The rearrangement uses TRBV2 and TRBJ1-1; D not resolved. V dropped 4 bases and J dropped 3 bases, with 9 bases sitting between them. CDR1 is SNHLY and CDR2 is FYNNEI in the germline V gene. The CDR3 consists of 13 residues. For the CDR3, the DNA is TGTGCCAGCAGTGGAGAGGCGGACACTGAAGCTTTCTTT. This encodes CASSGEADTEAFF.

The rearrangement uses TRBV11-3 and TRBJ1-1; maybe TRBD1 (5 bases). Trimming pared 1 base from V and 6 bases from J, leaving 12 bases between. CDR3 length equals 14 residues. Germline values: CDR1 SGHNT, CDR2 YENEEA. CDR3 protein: CASSLGRAESEAFF. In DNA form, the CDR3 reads TGTGCCAGCAGCTTAGGCAGGGCTGAATCTGAAGCTTTCTTT.

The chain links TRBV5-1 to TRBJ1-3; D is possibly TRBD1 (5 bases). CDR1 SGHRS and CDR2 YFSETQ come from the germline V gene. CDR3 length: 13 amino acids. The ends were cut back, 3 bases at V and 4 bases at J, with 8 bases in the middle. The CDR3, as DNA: TGCGCCAGCAGCTCGGGACTGGGAAACACCATATATTTT. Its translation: CASSSGLGNTIYF.

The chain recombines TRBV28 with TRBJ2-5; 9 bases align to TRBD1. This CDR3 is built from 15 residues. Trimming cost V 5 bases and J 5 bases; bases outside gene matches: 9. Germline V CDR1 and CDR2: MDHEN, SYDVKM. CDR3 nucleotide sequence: TGTGCCAGCAGTCAACAGGGGGCGCAGGCGGAGACCCAGTACTTC. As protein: CASSQQGAQAETQYF.